This note documents a single T cell receptor beta chain sequence. The PCR made use of 60 Vbeta and 13 Jbeta primers. Profiling relied on immunoSEQ multiplex PCR, and the TCRdb table lists in-frame clones only, not all of them. Here the sample spans about 120,000 clones, 65% to 80% being singletons. The sample belongs to a study of cytomegalovirus exposure and HLA in healthy donors. In the study overall: In terms of ancestry, the Caucasian-associated cluster contained 80% to 90% of the roughly 400 genotyped donors.

The CDR3 consists of 14 residues. Germline CDR1 SGHDT, CDR2 YYEEEE. Trimming removed 0 bases at V and 5 bases at J, with 9 bases between. This chain uses TRBV5-6 with TRBJ2-1, with TRBD2 as a possible D gene (6 bases). This TCR was recovered from a woman aged 40 to 50 in good health and CMV-seropositive. Sequencing was done on a sample of PBMCs. The CDR3 sequence: CASSLASGDNEQFF. The CDR3 DNA is TGTGCCAGCAGCTTGGCTTCGGGGGACAATGAGCAGTTCTTC.